What follows are 31 T cell receptor beta chains derived from one specimen sequenced in a study of early T cells in non-severe SARS-CoV-2 infection. TCRdb ran MiXCR on the 5' RACE reads and lists one entry per CDR3 protein. In the table there are about 100,000 distinct CDR3 sequences, about 13% of which are singletons. The sequenced material came from whole blood. Every receptor here comes from an adult who was a healthcare worker with PCR-confirmed SARS-CoV-2 infection or an uninfected control (not recorded which).

This clonotype was counted at least ten times. V is TRBV29-1 and J is TRBJ2-5; 7 bases are a match to TRBD2. This CDR3 is built from 16 residues. V gave up 4 bases and J gave up 1 base; unmatched junction bases: 12. The germline V gene encodes CDR1 SQVTM and CDR2 ANQGSEA. CDR3 residues: CSVGGLRGGPQETQYF. The CDR3 bases are TGCAGCGTTGGGGGCCTCCGGGGAGGGCCCCAAGAGACCCAGTACTTC.

The table lists this clonotype with many counts. The rearrangement uses TRBV4-1 and TRBJ2-5; D is unresolved. This CDR3 region has 12 residues. The V and J ends lost 3 bases and 7 bases respectively, with 9 bases between them. Germline V gene lookup returns CDR1 MGHRA and CDR2 YSYEKL. Here the CDR3 DNA reads TGCGCCAGCAGCCACCCCATGGGGACCCAGTACTTC. Encoded protein: CASSHPMGTQYF.

This chain uses TRBV5-1 with TRBJ2-2, with 12 bases that match TRBD1. The CDR3 length is 18 residues. The trim removed 3 bases at V and 8 bases at J, leaving 14 bases unmatched. Germline lookup yields CDR1 SGHRS and CDR2 YFSETQ. CDR3 in amino acids: CASSSVRPGQGAQGELFF. Here the CDR3 DNA reads TGCGCCAGCAGCTCGGTTAGACCGGGACAGGGGGCGCAAGGGGAGCTGTTTTTT.

This clonotype was counted at least ten times. The rearrangement uses TRBV6-5 and TRBJ2-5; D is possibly TRBD2 (6 bases). The CDR3 sequence is 15 residues long. Between the trimmed V and J ends, which lost 0 bases and 5 bases, there was a span of 13 bases. The germline CDR1 and CDR2 sequences are MNHEY and SVGAGI. CDR3 nucleotide sequence: TGTGCCAGCAGTTACTCGGGCGGGGTATTGGAGACCCAGTACTTC. Its translation: CASSYSGGVLETQYF.

The V call is TRBV2, the J call TRBJ1-4; D gene uncertain. The germline gives CDR1 SNHLY, CDR2 FYNNEI. The CDR3 runs to 12 residues. V was clipped by 6 bases and J by 6 bases, with 8 bases between them. The CDR3 sequence is CASSGTDEKLFF. CDR3 bases: TGTGCCAGCAGCGGTACAGATGAAAAACTGTTTTTT.

V is TRBV20-1 and J is TRBJ2-1; TRBD2 agrees at 8 bases. Germline CDR1 reads DFQATT; CDR2 reads SNEGSKA (reference sequence). The CDR3 loop spans 13 amino acids. J was trimmed by 4 bases and V by 6 bases; bases with no gene match: 5. CDR3 sequence: CSALLAGYNEQFF. CDR3 bases: TGCAGTGCCCTCCTAGCGGGTTACAATGAGCAGTTCTTC.

This clonotype was seen only a few times. The CDR3 sequence is CASSYQAEVTANTGELFF. The CDR3 bases are TGTGCCAGCAGTTACCAGGCCGAGGTGACAGCGAACACCGGGGAGCTGTTTTTT. The V and J genes are TRBV6-5 and TRBJ2-2, with TRBD1 as a possible D gene (5 bases). V lost 2 bases to trimming and J lost 0 bases, with 16 bases between them. Germline values: CDR1 MNHEY, CDR2 SVGAGI. The length of the CDR3 is 18 residues.

The chain carries TRBV7-6 and TRBJ2-2, with 8 bases fitting TRBD1. This CDR3 comprises 15 residues. Germline CDR1 is SGHVS and CDR2 is FNYEAQ. J was trimmed by 5 bases and V by 5 bases; bases with no gene match: 7. CDR3 sequence reads: CASSPGQGGTGELFF. CDR3 bases: TGTGCCAGCAGCCCCGGACAGGGTGGTACCGGGGAGCTGTTTTTT.

The chain joins TRBV2 to TRBJ2-1; the D gene is possibly TRBD2 (6 bases). This CDR3 comprises 15 residues. The V end was cut by 3 bases, the J end by 2 bases, with 11 bases between. CDR1 and CDR2 (germline): SNHLY, FYNNEI. CDR3 coding DNA: TGTGCCAGCAGTGAGGGGACTCCTACCTACAATGAGCAGTTCTTC. As protein: CASSEGTPTYNEQFF.

The CDR3 protein is CASSRQGMSNQPQHF. The CDR3, as DNA: TGTGCCAGCAGCCGACAGGGGATGAGCAATCAGCCCCAGCATTTT. The rearrangement joins TRBV6-5 to TRBJ1-5; 8 nucleotides align to TRBD1. Germline V CDR1 and CDR2: MNHEY, SVGAGI. Trimming took 6 bases from V and 1 from J; bases not matched to a gene: 5. This CDR3 is 15 amino acids long.

This clonotype has just a few counts. CDR3 sequence (DNA): TGCAGTGCTAATGGGGGGCTACAGGGGTATGGGGAAGCTTTCTTT. Amino acid sequence: CSANGGLQGYGEAFF. V gene TRBV20-1 combines with J gene TRBJ1-1, with TRBD1 matching 7 bases. In germline, CDR1 is DFQATT, CDR2 SNEGSKA (reference sequence). J lost 8 bases, V lost 4 bases, and 16 bases had no gene match. The CDR3 has 15 residues.

This clonotype was seen repeatedly, ten times or more. This chain uses TRBV2 with TRBJ1-2; D remains unclear. CDR1 is SNHLY and CDR2 is FYNNEI in the germline V gene. CDR3 length: 13 amino acids. Trimming shortened V by 6 bases and J by 7 bases, and 15 bases separated the two germline ends. CDR3: CASSDINSVGYTF. The CDR3 coding sequence is TGTGCCAGCAGCGATATAAACAGCGTTGGCTACACCTTC.

The sample holds many counts of this clonotype. The chain recombines TRBV7-9 with TRBJ2-1; D is possibly TRBD2 (6 bases). Deletions cut 0 bases from V and 4 bases from J, with 16 bases between. Germline values: CDR1 SEHNR, CDR2 FQNEAQ (reference sequence). CDR3 length: 17 residues. CDR3 loop: CASSLAFGGSNYNEQFF. CDR3 nucleotide sequence: TGTGCCAGCAGCTTAGCTTTTGGGGGGTCGAATTACAATGAGCAGTTCTTC. Combining the CDR3 with reference TRBV7-9 and TRBJ2-1 gives the whole variable domain DTGVSQNPRHKITKRGQNVTFRCDPISEHNRLYWYRQTLGQGPEFLTYFQNEAQLEKSRLLSDRFSAERPKGSFSTLEIQRTEQGDSAMYLCASSLAFGGSNYNEQFFGPGTRLTVL.

This clonotype was detected only a few times. This sequence joins TRBV7-2 and TRBJ2-5; no definite D call. V was clipped by 4 bases and J by 1 base, with 7 bases between them. The CDR3 totals 13 residues. Germline V lookup: CDR1 SGHTA, CDR2 FQGNSA. The CDR3 DNA sequence: TGTGCCAGCAGCTCGGAGCTCCAAGAGACCCAGTACTTC. Protein: CASSSELQETQYF.

The genes are TRBV3-1 and TRBJ1-2, with TRBD1 matching over 7 bases. Germline CDR1 is LGHDT and CDR2 is YNNKEL (reference sequence). There are 16 residues in the CDR3. V gave up 2 bases and J gave up 1 base; unmatched junction bases: 7. The CDR3 nucleotides are TGTGCCAGCAGCCAAAAGAGGGGGCAGATTAACTATGGCTACACCTTC. Protein sequence: CASSQKRGQINYGYTF.

This clonotype was counted between two and nine times. This chain uses TRBV5-1 with TRBJ1-5, with 11 nucleotides matching TRBD1. The CDR3 is 14 residues long. From germline, CDR1 is SGHRS and CDR2 YFSETQ. With 4 bases clipped from V and 6 bases from J, the junction kept 3 bases outside the gene matches. For the CDR3, the DNA is TGCGCCAGCAGCCGGACAGGGGGCCGTCAGCCCCAGCATTTT. As protein: CASSRTGGRQPQHF.

This clonotype has only a few counts. This chain connects TRBV6-5 to TRBJ2-2; D perhaps matches TRBD2 (5 bases). CDR3 length equals 15 residues. V gave up 0 bases and J gave up 5 bases, with 10 bases separating them. Germline values: CDR1 MNHEY, CDR2 SVGAGI. This chain's CDR3 is CASSYSRVLTGELFF. In DNA form, the CDR3 reads TGTGCCAGCAGTTACTCGAGGGTTTTGACCGGGGAGCTGTTTTTT.

The CDR3 region has the DNA TGTGCCAGCAGCCAAGCAAGGGATCCGGCGGATACGCAGTATTTT. This sequence encodes CASSQARDPADTQYF. The V call is TRBV4-2, the J call TRBJ2-3; D gene ambiguous. The CDR3 consists of 15 residues. Trimming removed 1 base from V and 6 bases from J, with 14 bases in between. Germline lookup yields CDR1 LGHNA and CDR2 YNFKEQ.

This clonotype has ten or more counts. The chain uses TRBV7-3 and TRBJ2-2; a weak D match, TRBD1 (6 bases). Trimming took off 5 bases at V and 5 bases at J, with 18 bases between the two ends. The CDR3 spans 16 residues. CDR1 and CDR2 (germline): SGHTA, FQGTGA. CDR3 protein: CASSPGRGQSTGELFF. CDR3 sequence (DNA): TGTGCCAGCAGCCCAGGAAGAGGACAGTCTACCGGGGAGCTGTTTTTT.

The V and J genes are TRBV29-1 and TRBJ2-1; D is perhaps TRBD2 (6 bases). With 7 bases removed from V and 3 bases from J, the gap between germline ends came to 25 bases. The CDR3 has 17 amino acids. Looked up from germline, CDR1 is SQVTM and CDR2 is ANQGSEA. Written as DNA, the CDR3 is TGCAGCGCCGAAGGGGAAAAGGGACTCCGCCGCTACAATGAGCAGTTCTTC. Amino acids: CSAEGEKGLRRYNEQFF.

This clonotype was seen ten or more times. The chain employs TRBV29-1 and TRBJ2-7; possibly TRBD1 or TRBD2 for D (5 bases each). Germline V gene data show CDR1 as SQVTM and CDR2 as ANQGSEA. Trimming pared 2 bases from V and 2 bases from J, leaving 10 bases between. The CDR3 is 13 amino acids. As DNA, the CDR3 is TGCAGCGTTGAACGGGACGGGACCTACGAGCAGTACTTC. It is translated as CSVERDGTYEQYF.

The gene calls are TRBV29-1 and TRBJ2-3; 12 nucleotides agree with TRBD2. Germline V gives CDR1 SQVTM, CDR2 ANQGSEA. The CDR3 extends over 14 amino acids. Losses at the gene ends were 3 bases for V and 4 bases for J; bases not matched to a gene: 2. The CDR3 loop is CSVETSGGADTQYF. The CDR3 region has the DNA TGCAGCGTTGAGACTAGCGGGGGAGCAGATACGCAGTATTTT.

This clonotype was counted only a few times. The rearrangement joins TRBV6-2 or TRBV6-3 to TRBJ1-5; D gene uncertain. The CDR3 runs to 14 residues. V was cut by 6 bases and J by 2 bases, with 11 bases left in between. Germline CDR1 MNHEY, CDR2 SVGEGT. This CDR3 reads CASSQLHGNQPQHF. The DNA for the CDR3 is TGTGCCAGCAGCCAACTACATGGCAATCAGCCCCAGCATTTT.

The table lists this clonotype with a few counts. This chain uses TRBV14 with TRBJ1-1; D is possibly TRBD1 (6 bases). The CDR3 totals 13 residues. V was trimmed by 5 bases and J by 3 bases, leaving 10 bases between them. Germline values: CDR1 SGHDN, CDR2 FVKESK. Here the CDR3 reads CASSVQGHTEAFF. CDR3 DNA: TGTGCCAGCAGCGTACAGGGCCACACTGAAGCTTTCTTT. Using reference TRBV14 and TRBJ1-1 for the parts outside the CDR3, the full variable domain is EAGVTQFPSHSVIEKGQTVTLRCDPISGHDNLYWYRRVMGKEIKFLLHFVKESKQDESGMPNNRFLAERTGGTYSTLKVQPAELEDSGVYFCASSVQGHTEAFFGQGTRLTVV.

CDR3 bases: TGTGCCAGCAGCTTGGGGGGTGACGGGGTCTCAGCTTTCTTT. Protein product: CASSLGGDGVSAFF. J is TRBJ1-1 and V is TRBV7-2; a weak D match, TRBD1 (5 bases). V was clipped by 3 bases and J by 10 bases, with 18 bases between them. This CDR3 has 14 amino acids. The V gene's germline CDR1 is SGHTA and CDR2 FQGNSA.

This clonotype was seen only a few times. The J gene is TRBJ1-1, the V gene TRBV7-9; D not resolved. The length of the CDR3 is 13 residues. The germline V and J ends were trimmed by 5 bases and 3 bases, with 10 bases remaining between them. Germline CDR1 reads SEHNR; CDR2 reads FQNEAQ (reference sequence). The CDR3 DNA follows: TGTGCCAGCAGCAGCGGACGGGACACTGAAGCTTTCTTT. The encoded protein is CASSSGRDTEAFF.

This clonotype was detected many times. V is TRBV29-1 and J is TRBJ2-3, with 8 positions matching TRBD2. V shed 8 bases and J 3 bases; nucleotides not matched to a gene: 16. The CDR3 totals 16 residues. CDR1 and CDR2 from the germline V gene are SQVTM and ANQGSEA. CDR3 amino acids: CSHPGGGLGATDTQYF. CDR3 DNA sequence: TGCAGCCACCCGGGGGGGGGACTGGGCGCAACAGATACGCAGTATTTT.

The table lists this clonotype with many counts. The chain uses TRBV5-1 and TRBJ2-7, with D possibly TRBD2 on 6 matching bases. CDR3 length equals 15 residues. The germline gives CDR1 SGHRS, CDR2 YFSETQ. V lost 0 bases and J 5 bases, leaving 15 bases between the germline ends. The CDR3, as DNA: TGCGCCAGCAGCTTGGGCGCGGGGCACCGGAACGAGCAGTACTTC. Its translation: CASSLGAGHRNEQYF.

This clonotype was counted between two and nine times. The J gene is TRBJ1-4, the V gene TRBV5-5, with D unclear. The CDR3 has 13 residues. Germline V CDR1 and CDR2: SGHKS, YYEKEE (reference sequence). The germline V and J ends were trimmed by 1 base and 8 bases, with 9 bases remaining between them. The CDR3 is CASSLLTREKLFF. In DNA form, the CDR3 reads TGTGCCAGCAGCTTGTTGACCCGGGAAAAACTGTTTTTT.

On this clonotype: One base away lies a much larger clone, so this may be a sequencing read error. V and J are TRBV7-9 and TRBJ2-7; 7 bases line up with TRBD1. The CDR3 consists of 15 residues. Germline V gives CDR1 SEHNR, CDR2 FQNEAQ (reference sequence). CDR3 nucleotides: TGTGCCAGCAGCTTAGCGTTGGGACAGAGCTACGAGCAGTGCTTC. This sequence encodes CASSLALGQSYEQCF.

This clonotype was counted ten times or more. The chain recombines TRBV10-1 with TRBJ2-1, with D perhaps TRBD2 (6 bases). The V end was cut by 10 bases, the J end by 2 bases, with 18 bases between. The CDR3 is made up of 15 amino acids. CDR1 and CDR2 from the germline V gene are WNHNN and SYGVQD (reference sequence). The CDR3 DNA sequence: TGCGCCATCCGGGACCTTTGGGGGGCCTACAATGAGCAGTTCTTC. Translating it yields CAIRDLWGAYNEQFF.